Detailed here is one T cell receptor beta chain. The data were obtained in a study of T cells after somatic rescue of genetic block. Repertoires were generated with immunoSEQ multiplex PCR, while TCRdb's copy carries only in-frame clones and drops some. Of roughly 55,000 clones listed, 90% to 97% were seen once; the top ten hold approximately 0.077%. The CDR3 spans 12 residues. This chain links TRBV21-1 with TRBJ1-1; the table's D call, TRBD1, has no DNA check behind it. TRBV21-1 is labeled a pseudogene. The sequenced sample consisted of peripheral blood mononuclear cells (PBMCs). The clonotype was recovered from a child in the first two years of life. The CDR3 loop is CASRTGNTEAFF. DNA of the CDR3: TGTGCCAGCAGGACAGGGAACACTGAAGCTTTCTTT.